The rows below give T cell receptor beta chains drawn from one sample of a study of T cells in narcolepsy. Measured with immunoSEQ multiplex PCR; TCRdb has only the in-frame clones, and not every one. Found here are around 25,000 clones, about four fifths of them singletons; the top ten hold 1% to 1.4%. The sample taken for sequencing was memory (CD45RA-) CD4+ T cells from blood. These receptors all come from a human donor in good health. Each CDR3 is given with its conserved first and last residue. The D gene is left open where the match is weak. A clone size is listed for some rows: how often the clone was seen (once, few, many), or a class if it is expanded.

D,J,V,size,DNA,CDR3
TRBD2,TRBJ2-1,TRBV4-1,-,TGCGCCAGCAGCCAGGTGGGACTAGCGGGAGATGAGCAGTTCTTC,CASSQVGLAGDEQFF
-,TRBJ2-1,TRBV19,-,TGTGCCAGTAAGGGGGGACTCGACTACAATGAGCAGTTCTTC,CASKGGLDYNEQFF
-,TRBJ1-2,TRBV11-2,few,TGTGCCAGCAGCACTGGCCGGGGGAGAAGCTATGGCTACACCTTC,CASSTGRGRSYGYTF
-,TRBJ2-7,TRBV6-4,-,TGTGCCAGCAGCCTACAGGGAGGGTACGAGCAGTACTTC,CASSLQGGYEQYF
-,TRBJ2-7,TRBV7-8,-,TGTGCCAGCAGCTTCTGGGCGTTAAGCTCCTACGAGCAGTACTTC,CASSFWALSSYEQYF
-,TRBJ2-5,TRBV7-9,-,TGTGCCAGCACCACGGGAATGGGAGGAACGGAGACCCAGTACTTC,CASTTGMGGTETQYF
TRBD2,TRBJ2-1,TRBV18,-,TGTGCCAGCTCATCTAGCGGGAGGGAGAATGAGCAGTTCTTC,CASSSSGRENEQFF
TRBD1,TRBJ2-4,TRBV10-1,-,TGCGCCAGCAGTGAGGGGACAGGGCCCAAAAACATTCAGTACTTC,CASSEGTGPKNIQYF
-,TRBJ1-3,TRBV9,-,TGTGCCAGCAGCCAGATGGGATCTGGAAACACCATATATTTT,CASSQMGSGNTIYF
TRBD1,TRBJ2-7,TRBV5-1,-,TGCGCCAGCAGCTATTCACCCATAAAATCACCGGGACAGGGAAATCGTGACGAGCAGTACTTC,CASSYSPIKSPGQGNRDEQYF
TRBD1,TRBJ1-5,TRBV28,-,TGTGCCAGCAGGCTGGACAGGGGGGTCCCTAATCAGCCCCAGCATTTT,CASRLDRGVPNQPQHF
-,TRBJ1-1,TRBV30,-,TGTGCCTGGAATTGGGGTACCGCTGAAGCTTTCTTT,CAWNWGTAEAFF
-,TRBJ2-7,TRBV2,-,TGTGCCAGCAGTGCGGGCTACGAGCAGTACTTC,CASSAGYEQYF
TRBD1,TRBJ2-7,TRBV7-9,-,TGTGCCAGCAGCTCACGTCAGGGCAGGGGGTACGAGCAGTACTTC,CASSSRQGRGYEQYF
-,TRBJ2-5,TRBV19,few,TGTGCCAGTAGTAGTAGGAGAGAAGAGACCCAGTACTTC,CASSSRREETQYF
-,TRBJ1-5,TRBV7-9,-,TGTGCCAGCAGTTCGGATTATAGCAATCAGCCCCAGCATTTT,CASSSDYSNQPQHF
TRBD1,TRBJ1-2,TRBV6-5,-,TGTGCCAGCGCCCCCACCGGACAGGGACTCTATGGCTACACCTTC,CASAPTGQGLYGYTF
TRBD2,TRBJ2-6,TRBV11-2,-,TGTGCCAGCAGCCCGACCCGACTAGCGGGGGTTTCTGGGGCCAACGTCCTGACTTTC,CASSPTRLAGVSGANVLTF
-,TRBJ1-6,TRBV4-1,-,TGCGCCAGCAGCCAAGGATCTTCCGGGACCCTAGGAGGTTATTCACCCCTCCACTTT,CASSQGSSGTLGGYSPLHF
TRBD2,TRBJ2-7,TRBV2,-,TGTGCCAGCGGAGATGGTCGCGGGAGCTCCTACGAGCAGTACTTC,CASGDGRGSSYEQYF
-,TRBJ1-4,TRBV6-6,-,TGTGCCAGCAAAAGGGGGGGCACTAATGAAAAACTGTTTTTT,CASKRGGTNEKLFF
TRBD2,TRBJ2-7,TRBV30,-,TGTGCCTGGGCTGGGACTACCAAATTCTACGAGCAGTACTTC,CAWAGTTKFYEQYF
-,TRBJ2-1,TRBV5-4,few,TGTGCCAGCAGCAAAATCGGCCTGGGTGAGCAGTTCTTC,CASSKIGLGEQFF
TRBD1,TRBJ2-7,TRBV5-1,-,TGCGCCAGCAGCTTGGACGACAGGGCCCACCACTTC,CASSLDDRAHHF